A single sample gave rise to the 5 T cell receptor beta chains below, sequenced in a study of radiation and T cells in renal cell carcinoma (dated by TCRdb to between 2020 and 2021). Sample time point, as interpreted from the label and publication: blood 4 weeks post-SBRT, at nephrectomy. This specimen's treatment or condition label, interpreted: 15 Gy SBRT to primary tumor, nephrectomy 4 weeks later. The library was built by means of the immunoSEQ multiplex PCR assay. TCRdb took over this immuneACCESS table, retaining in-frame rearrangements with V and J assigned. Such tables are incomplete; in checked studies, under half of the missing clones stem from an unresolved V gene, and the remainder is unexplained. The sample data list some 97,000 clones, and more than 65% of these were observed just once. The ten largest clonotypes hold 6.5% to 8% of the sample. The sample in question was blood, obtained from a patient whose treatment included radiotherapy and nephrectomy. Receptor source: a man between 60 and 75 years old with renal cell carcinoma.

This clone has only one observation. The chain carries TRBV9 and TRBJ2-2; 7 bases are shared with TRBD1. This CDR3 has 16 amino acids. V was clipped by 3 bases and J by 0 bases; unmatched bases: 5. Germline loops: CDR1 SGDLS, CDR2 YYNGEE. CDR3 in DNA: TGTGCCAGCAGCGGATCCGGGACAGCGAACACCGGGGAGCTGTTTTTT. Encoded protein: CASSGSGTANTGELFF.

The chain's CDR3 is CASSPDREANSNQPQHF. CDR3 nucleotide sequence: TGCGCCAGCAGCCCCGACAGGGAGGCTAATAGCAATCAGCCCCAGCATTTT. This chain links TRBV4-3 with TRBJ1-5, with 7 bases aligning to TRBD1. V dropped 4 bases and J dropped 0; count of bases not matched to a gene: 9. CDR1 and CDR2 from the germline V gene are LGHNA and YSLEER. This CDR3 region has 17 residues.

This clone was seen a handful of times. The genes are TRBV5-1 and TRBJ2-3, with 7 bases that match TRBD2. The J segment lost 5 bases and the V segment lost 0 bases, leaving 9 bases of the junction unmatched. This CDR3 has 16 amino acids. Germline V gene lookup returns CDR1 SGHRS and CDR2 YFSETQ. The CDR3 is CASSLEGGTVVDTQYF. The CDR3 DNA follows: TGCGCCAGCAGCTTGGAGGGAGGGACGGTGGTAGATACGCAGTATTTT.

V gene TRBV19 combines with J gene TRBJ2-1; D call uncertain. The length of the CDR3 is 13 residues. Germline V gene data show CDR1 as LNHDA and CDR2 as SQIVND (reference sequence). V was cut by 1 base and J by 2 bases, with 3 bases left in between. Here the CDR3 reads CASSIVAYNEQFF. The DNA for the CDR3 is TGTGCCAGTAGTATAGTGGCCTACAATGAGCAGTTCTTC.

CDR3 region: CASTLIVGGRGGTEAFF. CDR3 coding DNA: TGTGCCAGCACCCTAATAGTTGGGGGGCGAGGAGGCACTGAAGCTTTCTTT. V is TRBV7-2 and J is TRBJ1-1; TRBD1 is a possible D gene (6 bases). The CDR3 is 17 residues long. CDR1 and CDR2 from the germline V gene are SGHTA and FQGNSA. V was shortened by 7 bases and J by 4 bases, with 25 bases between the two germline ends.